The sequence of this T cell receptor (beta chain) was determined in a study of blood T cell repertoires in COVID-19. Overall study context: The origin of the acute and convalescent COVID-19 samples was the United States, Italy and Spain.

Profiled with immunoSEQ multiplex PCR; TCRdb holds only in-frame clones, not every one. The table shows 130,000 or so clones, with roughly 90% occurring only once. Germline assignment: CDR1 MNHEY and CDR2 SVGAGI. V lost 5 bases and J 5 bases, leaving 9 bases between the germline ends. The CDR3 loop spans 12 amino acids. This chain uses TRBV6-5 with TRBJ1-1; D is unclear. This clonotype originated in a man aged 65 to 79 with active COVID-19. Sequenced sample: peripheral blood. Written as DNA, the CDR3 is TGTGCCAGCAGTCCTCCGGGGACTGAAGCTTTCTTT. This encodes CASSPPGTEAFF.